This TCR beta chain was recovered during a study of lymphopenia after photon versus proton radiotherapy. Method: immunoSEQ multiplex PCR; TCRdb's copy keeps in-frame clones and lacks some. The sample shows 25,000 to 35,000 clones, about 90% of them seen only once. Germline V CDR1 and CDR2: SGHNT, YYREEE (reference sequence). The junction had 8 bases not matched to a gene; V was cut back by 5 bases and J by 2 bases. The CDR3 has 17 amino acids. Points from the study as a whole: In patients who died, overall survival fell as post-nadir TCR diversity dropped more.

Concerning this clone itself: Its antigen is currently unknown.

The sample was peripheral blood, taken from a patient treated with photon-based radiotherapy. The receptor comes from a woman between 45 and 60 years old with pancreatic cancer. This chain uses TRBV5-4 with TRBJ2-5, with TRBD2 matching 14 bases. The CDR3, as DNA: TGTGCCAGCAGGTCCGGGACTAGCGGGAGCGGTCAAGAGACCCAGTACTTC. Protein: CASRSGTSGSGQETQYF.